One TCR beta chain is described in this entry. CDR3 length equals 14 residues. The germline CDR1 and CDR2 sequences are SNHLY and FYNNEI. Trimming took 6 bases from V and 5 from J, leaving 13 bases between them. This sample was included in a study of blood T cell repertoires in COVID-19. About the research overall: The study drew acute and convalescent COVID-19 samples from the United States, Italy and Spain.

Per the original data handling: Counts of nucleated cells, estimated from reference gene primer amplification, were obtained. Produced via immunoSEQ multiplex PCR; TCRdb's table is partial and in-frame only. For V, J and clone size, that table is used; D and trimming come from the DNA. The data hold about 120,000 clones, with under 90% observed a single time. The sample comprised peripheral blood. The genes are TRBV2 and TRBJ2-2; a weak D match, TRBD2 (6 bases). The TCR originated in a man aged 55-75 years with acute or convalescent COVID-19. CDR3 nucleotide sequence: TGTGCCAGCAGAAGGGACTCCTCGACCGGGGAGCTGTTTTTT. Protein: CASRRDSSTGELFF.